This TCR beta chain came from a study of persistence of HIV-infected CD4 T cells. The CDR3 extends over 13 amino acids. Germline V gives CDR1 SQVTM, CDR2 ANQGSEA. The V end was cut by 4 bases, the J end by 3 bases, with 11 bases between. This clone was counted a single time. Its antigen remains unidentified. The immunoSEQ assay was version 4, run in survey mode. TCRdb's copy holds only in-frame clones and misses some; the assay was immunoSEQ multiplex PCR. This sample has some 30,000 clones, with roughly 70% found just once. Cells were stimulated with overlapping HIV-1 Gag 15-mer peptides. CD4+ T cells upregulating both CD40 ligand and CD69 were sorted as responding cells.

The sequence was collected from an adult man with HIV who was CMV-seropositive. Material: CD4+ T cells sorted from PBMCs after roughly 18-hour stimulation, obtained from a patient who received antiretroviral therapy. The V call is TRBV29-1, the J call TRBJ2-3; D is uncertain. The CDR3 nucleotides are TGCAGCGTTGCGTATCGGCAAACAGATACGCAGTATTTT. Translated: CSVAYRQTDTQYF.